These 12 T cell receptor beta chains originate from one sample sequenced in a study of shared clonotypes between healthy human individuals. Only in-frame clones appear in the TCRdb table, and some are missing; sequencing was by immunoSEQ multiplex PCR. The table lists under 1,900,000 clones, 98% of them singletons. Sequencing used naive CD4+ T cells sorted from blood. The subset: CD45RA+ positively selected. The receptors were gathered from a man in his thirties or forties in good health.

The chain employs TRBV2 and TRBJ1-1; no reliable D call. Trimming shortened V by 8 bases and J by 1 base, and 14 bases separated the two germline ends. CDR1 is SNHLY, CDR2 FYNNEI, per germline. This CDR3 has 14 amino acids. The CDR3 DNA sequence: TGTGCCAGCGCGTGGTTGCAGGAGAACACTGAAGCTTTCTTT. Encoded protein: CASAWLQENTEAFF.

This CDR3 is CASSVAGQGEYGYTF. The CDR3 bases are TGTGCCAGCAGCGTAGCTGGGCAGGGAGAGTATGGCTACACCTTC. The V and J genes are TRBV9 and TRBJ1-2, with a possible D match to TRBD1 (5 bases). Germline loops: CDR1 SGDLS, CDR2 YYNGEE. This CDR3 is 15 amino acids long. Trimming removed 0 bases at V and 5 bases at J, with 14 bases between.

The chain links TRBV25-1 to TRBJ2-7; 8 bases align to TRBD1. Trimming cost V 1 base and J 4 bases; bases outside gene matches: 9. Looked up from germline, CDR1 is MGHDK and CDR2 is SYGVNS. The CDR3 is 16 residues long. CDR3 region: CASSESSRTGRYEQYF. The CDR3 bases are TGTGCCAGCAGTGAATCGTCTCGGACAGGGCGGTACGAGCAGTACTTC.

The chain links TRBV18 to TRBJ1-3; D gene uncertain. The CDR3 covers 17 residues. The germline V gene has CDR1 KGHSH and CDR2 LQKENI. V lost 2 bases to trimming and J lost 0 bases, with 14 bases between them. The CDR3 region is CASSPSIPGFSGNTIYF. Written as DNA, the CDR3 is TGTGCCAGCTCACCATCCATTCCCGGGTTCTCTGGAAACACCATATATTTT.

The gene calls are TRBV7-9 and TRBJ2-5; maybe TRBD2 (6 bases). The length of the CDR3 is 14 residues. Trimming cost V 4 bases and J 9 bases, with 18 bases left between them. Looked up from germline, CDR1 is SEHNR and CDR2 is FQNEAQ (reference sequence). CDR3 amino acids: CASSSGLPIGAQYF. For the CDR3, the DNA is TGTGCCAGCAGCTCGGGACTTCCCATAGGGGCCCAGTACTTC.

The chain joins TRBV6-5 to TRBJ2-5; D possibly matches TRBD1 or TRBD2 (6 bases each). The CDR3 spans 15 residues. CDR1 and CDR2 (germline): MNHEY, SVGAGI. Trimming took 2 bases from V and 1 from J, leaving 11 bases between them. The CDR3 spells CASSYGGRAQETQYF. The CDR3 region has the DNA TGTGCCAGCAGTTACGGGGGGCGGGCCCAAGAGACCCAGTACTTC.

The CDR3 spells CASTGSLRRYTEAFF. CDR3 nucleotides: TGTGCCAGCACGGGAAGTTTACGGCGATACACTGAAGCTTTCTTT. J is TRBJ1-1 and V is TRBV7-9; D not certain. There are 15 residues in the CDR3. CDR1 and CDR2 (germline): SEHNR, FQNEAQ (reference sequence). The V and J ends lost 7 bases and 3 bases respectively, with 18 bases between them.

In regard to this clone: This CDR3 is also generated by other DNA sequences in the sample. CDR3 protein: CASSPNTGINQPQHF. CDR3 DNA sequence: TGTGCCAGCAGTCCGAATACCGGAATCAATCAGCCCCAGCATTTT. V is TRBV28 and J is TRBJ1-5; D gene unclear. Germline V lookup: CDR1 MDHEN, CDR2 SYDVKM. CDR3 length: 15 residues. Trimming shortened V by 5 bases and J by 3 bases, and 14 bases separated the two germline ends. Filled out from reference TRBV28 and TRBJ1-5, the complete variable domain reads DVKVTQSSRYLVKRTGEKVFLECVQDMDHENMFWYRQDPGLGLRLIYFSYDVKMKEKGDIPEGYSVSREKKERFSLILESASTNQTSMYLCASSPNTGINQPQHFGDGTRLSIL.

The chain has TRBV27 and TRBJ2-2; D is undetermined. The CDR3 has 14 amino acids. Per germline, CDR1 MNHEY and CDR2 SMNVEV (reference sequence). V gave up 1 base and J gave up 0 bases, with 3 bases separating them. The CDR3 loop is CASSLLANTGELFF. The CDR3 DNA follows: TGTGCCAGCAGTTTATTGGCGAACACCGGGGAGCTGTTTTTT.

This clone was counted once. This chain links TRBV15 with TRBJ2-7; TRBD2 matches at 12 bases. The CDR3 is made up of 16 amino acids. CDR1 and CDR2 (germline): LNHNV, YYDKDF (reference sequence). The trim removed 4 bases at V and 1 base at J, leaving 5 bases unmatched. CDR3 bases: TGTGCCACCAGCACCCCAGGACTAGCGGGATCCTACGAGCAGTACTTC. Amino acid sequence: CATSTPGLAGSYEQYF.

The chain uses TRBV7-2 and TRBJ2-2; D might be TRBD1 or TRBD2, each matching 5 bases. V was clipped by 6 bases and J by 6 bases, with 20 bases between them. CDR3 length equals 16 residues. Germline CDR1 is SGHTA and CDR2 is FQGNSA. This CDR3 is CASRQSGGSGAGELFF. CDR3 in DNA: TGTGCCAGCAGGCAATCTGGGGGTTCGGGTGCCGGGGAGCTGTTTTTT.

This clone was observed once. This rearrangement joins TRBV18 to TRBJ1-1; D possibly corresponds to TRBD1 (5 bases). CDR1 KGHSH and CDR2 LQKENI come from the germline V gene. Trimming shortened V by 3 bases and J by 2 bases, and 13 bases separated the two germline ends. The CDR3 consists of 15 residues. The CDR3, as DNA: TGTGCCAGCTCACCTCCCGGCAGGGCCAACACTGAAGCTTTCTTT. Translation: CASSPPGRANTEAFF.